The rows below give T cell receptor beta chains drawn from one sample of a study of T cell repertoires in cytomegalovirus infection. One entry per CDR3 protein, called by TCRdb with MiXCR from the reads. The sample includes roughly 700,000 distinct CDR3 sequences, around 32% of them seen just once. No antigens are known for them. Sequencing was performed on cultured PBMCs, taken from culture after CMV antigen stimulation. The receptors come from a human donor in good health (CMV status not recorded). Some clones in this sample may be carry-over from other donors' samples. CDR3s include the opening cysteine and the closing phenylalanine or tryptophan. A D gene is named only where the DNA matches it firmly. Clone size is given for some rows only: seen once, a few or many times, or a class if the clone is expanded.

D gene	J gene	clone size	V gene	CDR3 DNA	CDR3 protein
TRBD1	TRBJ1-1	NA	TRBV19	TGTGCCAGTACGGTACAGGGGGCAAGGCGGACTGAAGCTTTCTTT	CASTVQGARRTEAFF
NA	TRBJ2-1	NA	TRBV6-2/TRBV6-3	TGTGCCAGCAGTTTGTCCCCCCCCCGCAAAGCACGGGACAATGAGCAGTTCTTC	CASSLSPPRKARDNEQFF
TRBD1	TRBJ1-1	many	TRBV7-9	TGTGCCAGCAGCCCGGACAGGACTGAAGCTTTCTTT	CASSPDRTEAFF
TRBD1	TRBJ2-7	NA	TRBV5-4	TGTGCCAGCAGCTTACTCCGGGACAGGGGCTACGAGCAGTACTTC	CASSLLRDRGYEQYF
NA	TRBJ2-2	once	TRBV5-1	TGCGCCAGCAGCTTGGTGGATTGGACCGGGGAGCTGTTTTTT	CASSLVDWTGELFF
NA	TRBJ2-3	NA	TRBV7-2	TGTGCCAGAAAAACCCAGGGGGGAGGGGATACGCAGTATTTT	CARKTQGGGDTQYF
NA	TRBJ2-1	few	TRBV7-3	TGTGCCAGCAGCTGGGGTTTTACTCACAATGAGCAGTTCTTC	CASSWGFTHNEQFF
NA	TRBJ2-7	NA	TRBV11-1	TGTGCCAGCAGTCTTAAGGACGAGCAGTACTTC	CASSLKDEQYF
NA	TRBJ1-6	NA	TRBV2	TGTGCCAGCAGTGAATCTTGGACAGAAAGGGGGAATGATTCACCCCTCCACTTT	CASSESWTERGNDSPLHF
TRBD2	TRBJ2-1	few	TRBV11-2	TGTGCCAGCAGCCACCTCGCTAGCGGGAGTTTAAACAAGTTATACTACAATGAGCAGTTCTTC	CASSHLASGSLNKLYYNEQFF
TRBD2	TRBJ2-3	NA	TRBV5-1	TGCGCCAGCAGCTTGGGGACTAGCGGGGTTGCAGATACGCAGTATTTT	CASSLGTSGVADTQYF
TRBD2	TRBJ2-1	few	TRBV11-2	TGTGCCAGCAGCCCAACTAGCGGTTTTAGGAATGAGCAGTTCTTC	CASSPTSGFRNEQFF
TRBD2	TRBJ2-5	NA	TRBV11-3	TGTGCCAGCAGCCCTAGCGGGAGCGGAGAGACCCAGTACTTC	CASSPSGSGETQYF
NA	TRBJ1-1	many	TRBV7-9	TGTGCCAGCAGCTTAGAGGGGGGGACCGGGAAAAGGACTGAAGCTTTCTTT	CASSLEGGTGKRTEAFF
NA	TRBJ1-5	NA	TRBV18	TGTGCCAGCTCACCACCGAGCAGCAATCAGCCCCAGCATTTT	CASSPPSSNQPQHF
NA	TRBJ2-3	NA	TRBV7-2	TGTGCCAGCAGCTCGACAGGTTTATATACGCAGTATTTT	CASSSTGLYTQYF
TRBD2	TRBJ2-7	NA	TRBV12-3/TRBV12-4	TGTGCCAGCAGTCCCCATGGCGGGAGCCTCGAGCAGTACTTC	CASSPHGGSLEQYF
NA	TRBJ2-1	few	TRBV7-6	TGTGCCAGCAGCTTAGCCGGGGGAGGAAAACTCTACAATGAGCAGTTCTTC	CASSLAGGGKLYNEQFF
NA	TRBJ1-2	NA	TRBV7-2	TGTGCCAGCAGCGGGTTGGACACCAAAACCCTAGTCTATGGCTACACCTTC	CASSGLDTKTLVYGYTF
TRBD2	TRBJ2-7	NA	TRBV7-2	TGTGCCAGCAGCCGGGGACTAGCGGGAGAGGAGCAGTACTTC	CASSRGLAGEEQYF
NA	TRBJ2-7	few	TRBV7-2	TGTGCCAGCAGCCCCTCCCTTGCAAGCGCCTCCTACGAGCAGTACTTC	CASSPSLASASYEQYF
NA	TRBJ1-1	NA	TRBV4-1	TGCGCCAGCAGCCAAGTTGTTGGGCCGAACACTGGAGCTTTCTTT	CASSQVVGPNTGAFF
TRBD1	TRBJ1-5	once	TRBV2	TGTGCCAGCAACTCAGGGGGCGGAAGAGATCAGCCCCAGCATTTT	CASNSGGGRDQPQHF
TRBD2	TRBJ2-1	NA	TRBV15	TGTGCCACCAGCAGAGTGACTAGCGGGAGCCATGAGCAGTTCTTC	CATSRVTSGSHEQFF
TRBD2	TRBJ2-5	NA	TRBV6-2/TRBV6-3	TGTGCCAGCAGTTACCTGGCTAGCGGGGACCAAGAGACCCAGTACTTC	CASSYLASGDQETQYF
TRBD1	TRBJ2-5	NA	TRBV7-6	TGTGCCAGCAGCTCAGGACAGGCTTTTGAGACCCAGTACTTC	CASSSGQAFETQYF
TRBD1	TRBJ2-7	few	TRBV2	TGTGCCAGCAGGGGACAGGATTCCTACGAGCAGTACTTC	CASRGQDSYEQYF
NA	TRBJ2-6	few	TRBV7-6	TGTGCCAGCAGCTTGCGGGCTTCTGGGGCCAACGTCCTGACTTTC	CASSLRASGANVLTF
NA	TRBJ2-1	many	TRBV7-6	TGTGCCAGCAGCTTAAAGGACAGACGAGAAAATGAGCAGTTCTTC	CASSLKDRRENEQFF
NA	TRBJ2-1	few	TRBV6-5	TGTGCCAGCAGTTATCGTATGCGGTTGAAGGACCCCGACAATGAGCAGTTCTTC	CASSYRMRLKDPDNEQFF
NA	TRBJ1-2	NA	TRBV5-1	TGCGCCAGCAGCTGGGGGACCTATGGCTACACCTTC	CASSWGTYGYTF
TRBD1	TRBJ2-1	few	TRBV4-2	TGTGCCAGCAGCCATCACGTGGGACAGAGTAATGACAATGAGCAGTTCTTC	CASSHHVGQSNDNEQFF
NA	TRBJ1-1	NA	TRBV5-6	TGTGCCAGCAGCTATCGCCAAGTGAGGACAGCTTTCTTT	CASSYRQVRTAFF
TRBD1	TRBJ2-1	few	TRBV27	TGTGCCAGCGCGGACAGGGGGCGACGCAATGAGCAGTTCTTC	CASADRGRRNEQFF
NA	TRBJ2-6	NA	TRBV27	TGTGCCAGCTCCACCAAAATTCTGTCTGGGGCCAACGTCCTGACTTTC	CASSTKILSGANVLTF
NA	TRBJ2-1	NA	TRBV7-2	TGTGCCAGCAGCTTAGGGAGCCTCACTGAGTTCTTC	CASSLGSLTEFF
TRBD2	TRBJ2-4	once	TRBV2	TGTGCCAGCAGTGAAAGGCAGCTAGCGGGGGACTTAGCCAAAAACATTCAGTACTTC	CASSERQLAGDLAKNIQYF
NA	TRBJ1-2	NA	TRBV29-1	TGCAGCGTTCATCACCGACAGTCGTCAGCTAACTATGGCTACACCTTC	CSVHHRQSSANYGYTF
NA	TRBJ2-3	NA	TRBV7-2	TGTGCCAGCAGCTTAGGGCCAGCGTTTGATACGCAGTATTTT	CASSLGPAFDTQYF
NA	TRBJ2-2	few	TRBV12-3/TRBV12-4	TGTGCCAGCAGTTTAGGCGGCCAGAGGACCGGGGAGCTGTTTTTT	CASSLGGQRTGELFF
TRBD1	TRBJ2-1	NA	TRBV6-2/TRBV6-3	TGTGCCAGCTCCTTCCGGAGACCGGGACAGCGTCAGTTCTTC	CASSFRRPGQRQFF
TRBD1	TRBJ1-1	many	TRBV7-9	TGTGCCAGCAGCCAGGGGGACACTGAAGCTTTCTTT	CASSQGDTEAFF
NA	TRBJ1-1	NA	TRBV6-6	TGTGCCAGCAGTTACACCGGGGTCACTGAAGCTTTCTTT	CASSYTGVTEAFF
NA	TRBJ2-1	NA	TRBV2	TGTGCCAGCAGTGACTCGACAGGCCTTCTCCGTCCGTTCTTC	CASSDSTGLLRPFF
TRBD1	TRBJ2-3	NA	TRBV6-5	TGTGCCAGCAGTGACCTACCGGGACAGGGACGGGGCACAGATACGCAGTATTTT	CASSDLPGQGRGTDTQYF
TRBD1	TRBJ2-1	few	TRBV6-5	TGTGCCAGCAGTCTGACAGGGTACGGTTTGAATGAGCAGTTCTTC	CASSLTGYGLNEQFF
TRBD1	TRBJ1-2	few	TRBV6-2/TRBV6-3	TGTGCCAGCAGTTACTCGACCCGGACAGGGCTTAACTATGGCTACACCTTC	CASSYSTRTGLNYGYTF